The 6 T cell receptor beta chains presented below share a single source sample, sequenced in a study of blood T cell repertoires in COVID-19. The assay was immunoSEQ multiplex PCR, and TCRdb's table has in-frame clones only and misses some. The top ten hold approximately 0.75% of the sample, which has about 200,000 clones, roughly nine tenths seen once. The sequenced sample consisted of peripheral blood. The receptors were sampled from a woman in her seventies with acute or convalescent COVID-19.

The chain links TRBV4-3 to TRBJ2-3; D remains ambiguous. In germline, CDR1 is LGHNA, CDR2 YSLEER. The germline V and J ends were trimmed by 0 bases and 7 bases, with 11 bases remaining between them. This CDR3 region has 14 residues. The CDR3 loop reads CASSQDYGRNTQYF. The CDR3 nucleotides read TGCGCCAGCAGCCAAGACTACGGTCGCAATACGCAGTATTTT.

This chain connects TRBV2 to TRBJ1-1, with D tentatively TRBD1 (5 bases). CDR1 is SNHLY and CDR2 is FYNNEI in the germline V gene. The CDR3 is 13 residues long. The V end was cut by 4 bases, the J end by 1 base, with 7 bases between. CDR3 coding DNA: TGTGCCAGCAGTGTGGGGCAGAACACTGAAGCTTTCTTT. It encodes CASSVGQNTEAFF.

J is TRBJ1-5 and V is TRBV19; D might be TRBD1 (5 bases). The length of the CDR3 is 13 residues. V gave up 5 bases and J gave up 9 bases, with 14 bases separating them. Germline assignment: CDR1 LNHDA and CDR2 SQIVND (reference sequence). The CDR3 DNA follows: TGTGCCAGTAGTCTTAGGGGTAAAGGGCCCCAGCATTTT. Its protein is CASSLRGKGPQHF.

The chain is built from TRBV2 and TRBJ1-5, with 7 bases identical to TRBD1. Germline V gene data show CDR1 as SNHLY and CDR2 as FYNNEI. The J segment lost 6 bases and the V segment lost 1 base, leaving 3 bases of the junction unmatched. The CDR3 contains 14 residues. CDR3 bases: TGTGCCAGCAGTGAAGAGGGGGCAGGTCAGCCCCAGCATTTT. As protein: CASSEEGAGQPQHF.

This clone was found a few times. The chain joins TRBV5-1 to TRBJ1-6; D gene unclear. Between the trimmed V and J ends, which lost 3 bases and 6 bases, there was a span of 13 bases. Per germline, CDR1 SGHRS and CDR2 YFSETQ. This CDR3 comprises 15 residues. The CDR3 nucleotides read TGCGCCAGCAGCTCAGACCCCCCGGGTAATTCACCCCTCCACTTT. Amino acids: CASSSDPPGNSPLHF.

J is TRBJ1-5 and V is TRBV5-5; D is uncertain. Trimming removed 2 bases from V and 0 bases from J, with 15 bases in between. CDR3 size: 17 residues. The V gene's germline CDR1 is SGHKS and CDR2 YYEKEE (reference sequence). CDR3 DNA: TGTGCCAGCAGCTTTCGGCCCAGCGGTTATAGCAATCAGCCCCAGCATTTT. Amino acid sequence: CASSFRPSGYSNQPQHF.